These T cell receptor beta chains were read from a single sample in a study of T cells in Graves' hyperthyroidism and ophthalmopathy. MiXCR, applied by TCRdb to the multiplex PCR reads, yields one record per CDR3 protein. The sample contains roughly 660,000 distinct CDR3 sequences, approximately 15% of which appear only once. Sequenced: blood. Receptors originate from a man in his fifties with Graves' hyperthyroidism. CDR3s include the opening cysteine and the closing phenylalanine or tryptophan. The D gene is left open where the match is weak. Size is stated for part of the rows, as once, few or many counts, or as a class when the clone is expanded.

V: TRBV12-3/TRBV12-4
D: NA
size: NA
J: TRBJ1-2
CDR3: CASSPWGGSYGYTF
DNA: TGTGCCAGCTCGCCTTGGGGGGGGAGTTATGGCTACACCTTC

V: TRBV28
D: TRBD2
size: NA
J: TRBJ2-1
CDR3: CASSALLADTYNEQFF
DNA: TGTGCCAGCAGTGCCCTCCTAGCGGATACCTACAATGAGCAGTTCTTC

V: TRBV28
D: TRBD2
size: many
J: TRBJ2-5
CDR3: CASRTGGPRKETQYF
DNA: TGTGCCAGCAGAACGGGGGGGCCGAGAAAAGAGACCCAGTACTTC

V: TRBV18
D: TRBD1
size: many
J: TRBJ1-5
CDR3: CASSTGATSSNQPQHF
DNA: TGTGCCAGCTCAACAGGGGCTACTTCTAGCAATCAGCCCCAGCATTTT

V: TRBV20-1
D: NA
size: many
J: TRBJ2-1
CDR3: CSEGSLNEQFF
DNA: TGCAGTGAGGGCAGCCTCAATGAGCAGTTCTTC

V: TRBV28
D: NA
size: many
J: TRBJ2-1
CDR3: CASNSPQINEQFF
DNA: TGTGCCAGCAATTCCCCACAGATCAATGAGCAGTTCTTC

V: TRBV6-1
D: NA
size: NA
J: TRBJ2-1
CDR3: CASRVLTSEQFF
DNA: TGTGCCAGCAGAGTTCTAACGAGTGAGCAGTTCTTC

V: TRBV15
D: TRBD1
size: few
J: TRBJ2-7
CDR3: CATSRDVFSWTGGYEQYF
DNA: TGTGCCACCAGCAGAGATGTATTTAGTTGGACAGGGGGATACGAGCAGTACTTC

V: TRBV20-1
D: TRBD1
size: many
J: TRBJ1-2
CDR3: CSASAGGDGYTF
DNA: TGCAGTGCTAGCGCAGGGGGGGATGGCTACACCTTC

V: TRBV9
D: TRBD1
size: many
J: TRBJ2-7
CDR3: CASSAAGGAYTEQYF
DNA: TGTGCCAGCAGCGCCGCAGGGGGCGCGTATACCGAGCAGTACTTC

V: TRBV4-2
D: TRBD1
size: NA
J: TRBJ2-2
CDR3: CASSRSQGANAGELFF
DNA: TGTGCCAGCAGCCGATCACAGGGGGCCAACGCCGGGGAGCTGTTTTTT

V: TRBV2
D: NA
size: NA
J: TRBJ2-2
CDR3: CATRPGPPGELFF
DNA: TGTGCCACCCGACCAGGGCCCCCCGGGGAGCTGTTTTTT

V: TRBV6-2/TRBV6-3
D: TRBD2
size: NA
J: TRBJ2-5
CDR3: CASSYSVASGRASETQYF
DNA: TGTGCCAGCAGTTACTCAGTGGCTAGCGGGAGGGCCTCGGAGACCCAGTACTTC

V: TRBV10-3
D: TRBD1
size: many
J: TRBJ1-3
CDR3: CAISGDRGAGNTIYF
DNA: TGTGCCATCAGTGGAGACAGGGGGGCTGGAAACACCATATATTTT

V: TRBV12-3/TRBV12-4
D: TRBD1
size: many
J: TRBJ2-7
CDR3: CASSSPGQGYYEQYF
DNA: TGTGCCAGCAGTTCTCCGGGACAGGGTTACTACGAGCAGTACTTC

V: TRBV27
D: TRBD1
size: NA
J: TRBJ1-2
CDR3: CASSYQGASYGYTF
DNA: TGTGCCAGCAGTTATCAGGGGGCGAGCTATGGCTACACCTTC

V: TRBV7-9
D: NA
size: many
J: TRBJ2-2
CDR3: CASSFPRVGGTTGELFF
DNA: TGTGCCAGCAGCTTCCCCCGGGTAGGGGGGACCACCGGGGAGCTGTTTTTT

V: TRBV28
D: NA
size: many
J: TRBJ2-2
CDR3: CASSPRFRGRTGELFF
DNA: TGTGCCAGCAGTCCCCGTTTTAGGGGGAGGACCGGGGAGCTGTTTTTT

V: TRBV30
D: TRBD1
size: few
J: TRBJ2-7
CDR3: CAWRRPITGGPAYEQYF
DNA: TGTGCCTGGAGGCGCCCCATCACAGGGGGTCCCGCCTACGAGCAGTACTTC

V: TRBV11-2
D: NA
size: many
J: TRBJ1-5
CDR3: CASQNRALSYQPQHF
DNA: TGTGCCAGCCAGAACAGGGCTTTAAGCTATCAGCCCCAGCATTTT

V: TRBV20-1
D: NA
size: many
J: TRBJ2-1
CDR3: CSASRDADNEQFF
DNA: TGCAGTGCTAGTAGGGACGCCGACAATGAGCAGTTCTTC

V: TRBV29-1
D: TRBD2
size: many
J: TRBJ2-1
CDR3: CSVEDGVGGRGYEQFF
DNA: TGCAGCGTTGAAGACGGAGTGGGCGGGAGAGGGTATGAGCAGTTCTTC

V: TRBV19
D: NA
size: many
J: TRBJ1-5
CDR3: CASSMSGISNQPQHF
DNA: TGTGCCAGTAGTATGTCAGGGATTAGCAATCAGCCCCAGCATTTT

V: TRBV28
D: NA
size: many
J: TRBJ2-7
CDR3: CASRPSSYEQYF
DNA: TGTGCCAGCAGACCGAGCTCCTACGAGCAGTACTTC

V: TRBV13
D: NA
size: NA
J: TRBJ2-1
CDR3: CASSLEQGGEQFF
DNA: TGTGCCAGCAGCTTAGAACAGGGAGGTGAGCAGTTCTTC

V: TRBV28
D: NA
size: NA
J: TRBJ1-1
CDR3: CASSLQLGGSTEAFF
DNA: TGTGCCAGCAGTCTCCAACTGGGGGGGTCCACTGAAGCTTTCTTT

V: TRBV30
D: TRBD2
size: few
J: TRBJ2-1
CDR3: CAWSGAGVQFF
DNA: TGTGCCTGGAGTGGAGCGGGAGTACAGTTCTTC

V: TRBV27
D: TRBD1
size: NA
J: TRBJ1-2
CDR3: CASSSTLGQGFGYTF
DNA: TGTGCCAGCAGTTCCACCCTCGGACAGGGCTTTGGCTACACCTTC

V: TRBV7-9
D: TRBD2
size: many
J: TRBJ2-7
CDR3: CASSLTSVGPIYYEQYF
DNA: TGTGCCAGCAGCCTAACTAGCGTGGGGCCGATTTACTACGAGCAGTACTTC

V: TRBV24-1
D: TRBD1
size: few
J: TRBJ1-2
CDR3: CATSPRTGFYGYTF
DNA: TGTGCCACCAGCCCCAGGACAGGGTTCTATGGCTACACCTTC

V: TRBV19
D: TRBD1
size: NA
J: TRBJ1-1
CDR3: CASLIGQGNTEAFF
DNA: TGTGCCAGTCTGATCGGACAGGGAAACACTGAAGCTTTCTTT

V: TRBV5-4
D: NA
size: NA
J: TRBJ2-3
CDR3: CASFTGGGGSTDTQYF
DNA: TGTGCCAGCTTCACGGGGGGAGGGGGGAGCACAGATACGCAGTATTTT

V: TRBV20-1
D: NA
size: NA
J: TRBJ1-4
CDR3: CSARDLSRGINEKLFF
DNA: TGCAGTGCTAGAGATCTGAGCCGGGGGATTAATGAAAAACTGTTTTTT

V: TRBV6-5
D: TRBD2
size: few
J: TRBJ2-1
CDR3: CASNSGLADNEQFF
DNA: TGTGCCAGCAATTCAGGACTAGCAGACAATGAGCAGTTCTTC

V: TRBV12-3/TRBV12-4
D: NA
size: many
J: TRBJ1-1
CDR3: CASSPTGLRSTEAFF
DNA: TGTGCCAGCAGCCCGACAGGACTGCGGTCCACTGAAGCTTTCTTT

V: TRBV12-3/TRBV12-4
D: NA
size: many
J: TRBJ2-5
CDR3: CASSPPPARSFYETQYF
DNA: TGTGCCAGCAGTCCCCCCCCCGCCAGGTCCTTTTATGAGACCCAGTACTTC

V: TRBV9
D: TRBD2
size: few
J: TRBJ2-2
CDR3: CASSVGASGSFTGELFF
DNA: TGTGCCAGCAGCGTAGGGGCTAGCGGGAGTTTTACCGGGGAGCTGTTTTTT

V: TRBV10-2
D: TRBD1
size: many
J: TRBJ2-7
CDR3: CASNTGQGYEQYF
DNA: TGCGCCAGCAACACCGGACAGGGCTACGAGCAGTACTTC

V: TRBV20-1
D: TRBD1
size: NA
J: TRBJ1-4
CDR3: CSAWTGVDEKLFF
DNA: TGCAGTGCATGGACAGGTGTTGATGAAAAACTGTTTTTT

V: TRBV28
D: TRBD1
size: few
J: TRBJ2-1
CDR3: CASNDHDRADNEQFF
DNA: TGTGCCAGCAACGACCACGACAGGGCTGACAATGAGCAGTTCTTC

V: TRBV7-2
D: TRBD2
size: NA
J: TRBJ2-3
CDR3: CASLYPGLAGESTDTQYF
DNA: TGTGCCAGCCTGTACCCGGGACTAGCGGGAGAAAGCACAGATACGCAGTATTTT

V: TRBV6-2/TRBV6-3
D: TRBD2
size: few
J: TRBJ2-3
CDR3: CASSYGTSGDTQYF
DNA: TGTGCCAGCAGTTACGGGACTAGCGGCGATACGCAGTATTTT

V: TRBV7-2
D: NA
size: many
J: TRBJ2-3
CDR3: CASRRSGTDTQYF
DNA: TGTGCCAGCAGAAGGAGCGGCACAGATACGCAGTATTTT